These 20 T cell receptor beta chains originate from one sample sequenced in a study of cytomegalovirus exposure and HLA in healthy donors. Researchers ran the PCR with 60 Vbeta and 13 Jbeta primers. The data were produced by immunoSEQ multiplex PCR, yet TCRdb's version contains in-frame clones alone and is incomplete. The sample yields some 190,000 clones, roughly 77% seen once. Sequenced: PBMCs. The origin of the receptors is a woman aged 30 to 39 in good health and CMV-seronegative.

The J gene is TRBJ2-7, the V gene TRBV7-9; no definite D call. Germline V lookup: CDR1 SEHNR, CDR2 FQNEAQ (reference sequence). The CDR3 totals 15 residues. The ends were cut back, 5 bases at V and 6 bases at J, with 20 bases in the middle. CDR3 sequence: CASSPLDAVPPEQYF. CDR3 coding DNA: TGTGCCAGCAGCCCCCTAGACGCAGTACCTCCCGAGCAGTACTTC.

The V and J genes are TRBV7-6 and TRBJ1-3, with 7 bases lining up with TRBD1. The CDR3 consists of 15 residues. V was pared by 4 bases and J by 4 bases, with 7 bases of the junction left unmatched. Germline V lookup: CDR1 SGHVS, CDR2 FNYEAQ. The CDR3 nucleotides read TGTGCCAGCAGCTCCCGACAGGGAACAGGAAACACCATATATTTT. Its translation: CASSSRQGTGNTIYF.

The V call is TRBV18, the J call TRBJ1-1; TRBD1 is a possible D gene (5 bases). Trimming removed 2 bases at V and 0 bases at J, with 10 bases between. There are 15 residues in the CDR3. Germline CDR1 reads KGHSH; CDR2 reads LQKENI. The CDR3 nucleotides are TGTGCCAGCTCACCAGCGGGGACCATGAACACTGAAGCTTTCTTT. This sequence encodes CASSPAGTMNTEAFF.

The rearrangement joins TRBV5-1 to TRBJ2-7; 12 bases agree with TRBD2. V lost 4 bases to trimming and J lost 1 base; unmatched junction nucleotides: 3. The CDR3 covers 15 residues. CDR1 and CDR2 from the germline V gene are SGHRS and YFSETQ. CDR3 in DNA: TGCGCCAGCAGCATAACTAGCGGGGGGTCCTACGAGCAGTACTTC. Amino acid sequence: CASSITSGGSYEQYF.

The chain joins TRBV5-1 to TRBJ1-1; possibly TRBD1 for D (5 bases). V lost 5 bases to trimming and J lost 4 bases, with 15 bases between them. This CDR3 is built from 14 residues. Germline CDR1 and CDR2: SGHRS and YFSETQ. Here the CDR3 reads CASSRQWTGTEAFF. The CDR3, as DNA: TGCGCCAGCAGTCGACAGTGGACGGGCACTGAAGCTTTCTTT. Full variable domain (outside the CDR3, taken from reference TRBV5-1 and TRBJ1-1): KAGVTQTPRYLIKTRGQQVTLSCSPISGHRSVSWYQQTPGQGLQFLFEYFSETQRNKGNFPGRFSGRQFSNSRSEMNVSTLELGDSALYLCASSRQWTGTEAFFGQGTRLTVV.

Here the CDR3 DNA reads TGTGCCAGCAGCTTAGGCGGCAGGGGAATGGAGACCCAGTACTTC. It codes for CASSLGGRGMETQYF. J is TRBJ2-5 and V is TRBV7-6; tentative D call: TRBD1 (6 bases). Trimming removed 1 base at V and 5 bases at J, with 14 bases between. CDR1 is SGHVS and CDR2 is FNYEAQ in the germline V gene. This CDR3 contains 15 residues.

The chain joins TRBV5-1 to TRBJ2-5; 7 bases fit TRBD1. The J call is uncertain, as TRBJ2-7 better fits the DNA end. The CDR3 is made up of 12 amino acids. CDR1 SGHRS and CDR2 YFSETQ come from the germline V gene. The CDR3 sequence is CASSDRAYEQYF. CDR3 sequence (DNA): TGCGCCAGCAGCGACAGGGCCTACGAGCAGTACTTC.

The CDR3 is CASSERQGDNSPLHF. Written as DNA, the CDR3 is TGTGCCAGCAGCGAGAGACAGGGTGATAATTCACCCCTCCACTTT. The rearrangement uses TRBV9 and TRBJ1-6; 7 bases agree with TRBD1. CDR1 and CDR2 from the germline V gene are SGDLS and YYNGEE. The junction had 5 bases not matched to a gene; V was cut back by 3 bases and J by 5 bases. The CDR3 runs 15 residues.

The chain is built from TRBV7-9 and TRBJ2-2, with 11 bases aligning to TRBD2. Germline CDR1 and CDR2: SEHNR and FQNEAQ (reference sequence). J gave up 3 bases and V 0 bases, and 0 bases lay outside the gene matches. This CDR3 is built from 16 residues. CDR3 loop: CASSLATSGDTGELFF. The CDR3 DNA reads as TGTGCCAGCAGCTTAGCGACTAGCGGGGACACCGGGGAGCTGTTTTTT.

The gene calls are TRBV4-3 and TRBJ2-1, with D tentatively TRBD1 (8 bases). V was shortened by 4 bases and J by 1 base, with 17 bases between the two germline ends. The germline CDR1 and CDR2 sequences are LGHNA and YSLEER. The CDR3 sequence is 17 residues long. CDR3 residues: CASSPYYRGGSYNEQFF. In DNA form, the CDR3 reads TGCGCCAGCAGCCCTTACTACAGGGGGGGATCCTACAATGAGCAGTTCTTC.

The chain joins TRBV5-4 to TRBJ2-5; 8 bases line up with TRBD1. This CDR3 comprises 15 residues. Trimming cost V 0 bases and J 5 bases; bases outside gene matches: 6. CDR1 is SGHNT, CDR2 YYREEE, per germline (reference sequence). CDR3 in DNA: TGTGCCAGCAGCTTGGGGGACAGGAGGAGGGAGACCCAGTACTTC. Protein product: CASSLGDRRRETQYF.

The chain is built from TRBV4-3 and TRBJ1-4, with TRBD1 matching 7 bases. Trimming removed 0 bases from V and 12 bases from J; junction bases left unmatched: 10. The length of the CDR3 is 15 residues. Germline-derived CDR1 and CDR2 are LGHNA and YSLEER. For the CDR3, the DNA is TGCGCCAGCAGCCAAGAATCACAGGGGCAATCCCAACTGTTTTTT. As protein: CASSQESQGQSQLFF.

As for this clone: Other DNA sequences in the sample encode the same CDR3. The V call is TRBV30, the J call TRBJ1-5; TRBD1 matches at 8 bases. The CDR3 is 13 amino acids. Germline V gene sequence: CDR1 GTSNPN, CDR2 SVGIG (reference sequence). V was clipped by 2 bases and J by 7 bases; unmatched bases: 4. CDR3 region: CAWSSGGGQPQHF. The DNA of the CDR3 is TGTGCCTGGAGTTCAGGGGGCGGACAGCCCCAGCATTTT.

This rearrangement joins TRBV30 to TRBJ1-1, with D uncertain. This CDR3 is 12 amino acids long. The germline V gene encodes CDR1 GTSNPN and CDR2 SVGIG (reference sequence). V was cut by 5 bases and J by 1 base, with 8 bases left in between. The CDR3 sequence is CAWHDWNTEAFF. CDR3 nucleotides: TGTGCCTGGCATGACTGGAACACTGAAGCTTTCTTT. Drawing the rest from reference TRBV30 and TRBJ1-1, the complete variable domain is SQTIHQWPATLVQPVGSPLSLECTVEGTSNPNLYWYRQAAGRGLQLLFYSVGIGQISSEVPQNLSASRPQDRQFILSSKKLLLSDSGFYLCAWHDWNTEAFFGQGTRLTVV.

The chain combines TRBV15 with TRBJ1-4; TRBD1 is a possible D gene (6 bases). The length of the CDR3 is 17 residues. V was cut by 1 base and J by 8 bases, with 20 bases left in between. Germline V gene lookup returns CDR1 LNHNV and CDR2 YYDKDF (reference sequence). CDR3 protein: CATSRVPLGGVGEKLFF. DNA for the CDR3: TGTGCCACCAGCAGAGTTCCCCTAGGGGGGGTTGGAGAAAAACTGTTTTTT.

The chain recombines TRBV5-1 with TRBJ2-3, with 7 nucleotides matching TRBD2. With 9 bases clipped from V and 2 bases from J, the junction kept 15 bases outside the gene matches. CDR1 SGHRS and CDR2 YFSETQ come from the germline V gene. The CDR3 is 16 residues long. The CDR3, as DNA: TGCGCCACCCGGGCTCTAGCGGAAACCCTCACAGATACGCAGTATTTT. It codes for CATRALAETLTDTQYF.

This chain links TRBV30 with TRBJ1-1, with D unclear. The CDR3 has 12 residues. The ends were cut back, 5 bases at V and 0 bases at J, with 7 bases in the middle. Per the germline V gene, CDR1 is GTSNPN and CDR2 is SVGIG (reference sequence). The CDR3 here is CAWLRVNTEAFF. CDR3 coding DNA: TGTGCCTGGCTTCGAGTGAACACTGAAGCTTTCTTT.

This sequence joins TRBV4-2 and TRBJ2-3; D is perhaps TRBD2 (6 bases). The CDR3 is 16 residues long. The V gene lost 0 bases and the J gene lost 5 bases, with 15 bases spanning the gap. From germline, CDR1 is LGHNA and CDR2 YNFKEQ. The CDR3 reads CASSQEEVSGRDTQYF. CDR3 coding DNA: TGTGCCAGCAGCCAAGAGGAGGTTAGCGGTCGAGATACGCAGTATTTT.

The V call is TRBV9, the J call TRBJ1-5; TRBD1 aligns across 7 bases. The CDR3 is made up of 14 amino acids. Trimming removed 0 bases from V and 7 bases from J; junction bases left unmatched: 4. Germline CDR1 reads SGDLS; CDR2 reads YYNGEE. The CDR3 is CASSVGPGGQPQHF. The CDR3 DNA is TGTGCCAGCAGCGTAGGGCCAGGGGGACAGCCCCAGCATTTT.

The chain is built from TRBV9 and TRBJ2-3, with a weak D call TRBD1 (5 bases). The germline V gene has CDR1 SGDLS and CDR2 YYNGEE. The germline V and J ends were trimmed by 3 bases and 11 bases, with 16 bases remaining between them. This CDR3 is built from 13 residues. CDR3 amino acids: CASSDTWPGKQYF. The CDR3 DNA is TGTGCCAGCAGCGACACGTGGCCAGGGAAGCAGTATTTT.